A selection of T cell receptor beta chains follows, all from one sample in a study of long-term antiretroviral therapy in people with HIV. Assay used: immunoSEQ multiplex PCR; TCRdb lists only in-frame clones, some missing. The sample contains tens of thousands of clones, 75% to 95% of which appear only once. The specimen comprised unsorted PBMCs, sampled 5.2 years after starting antiretroviral therapy. The receptor source for this set is a middle-aged woman with HIV. The CDR3 runs from the conserved cysteine through the conserved F or W. Fields, in order: V gene, J gene, D gene, clone size, CDR3 protein, CDR3 DNA. A D gene is named only where the DNA matches it firmly. For some rows the clone size is stated as once, few or many, or as a class when expanded; others skip it.

TRBV29-1	TRBJ1-2	-	once	CSVEPSTGFEGYTF	TGCAGCGTTGAACCCTCAACAGGGTTCGAGGGCTACACCTTC
TRBV5-4	TRBJ2-1	TRBD2	-	CASSFGLAGGFDEQFF	TGTGCCAGCAGCTTCGGGCTAGCGGGGGGATTCGATGAGCAGTTCTTC
TRBV18	TRBJ1-3	-	-	CASSLYGTDGNTIYF	TGTGCCAGCTCACTATATGGGACGGATGGAAACACCATATATTTT
TRBV29-1	TRBJ1-1	-	once	CSVMTGSNTEAFF	TGCAGCGTTATGACAGGATCGAACACTGAAGCTTTCTTT
TRBV11-2	TRBJ2-4	-	-	CASSLSRDQNIQYF	TGTGCCAGCAGCTTATCCAGGGATCAAAACATTCAGTACTTC
TRBV2	TRBJ2-3	TRBD2	-	CASSARTRNTQYF	TGTGCCAGCAGCGCCCGGACTAGGAATACGCAGTATTTT
TRBV4-1	TRBJ1-1	-	few	CASSQKGHLNTEAFF	TGCGCCAGCAGCCAAAAAGGACACCTTAACACTGAAGCTTTCTTT
TRBV30	TRBJ1-1	TRBD1	-	CAWSGTGGWNTEAFF	TGTGCCTGGAGTGGGACAGGGGGCTGGAACACTGAAGCTTTCTTT
TRBV7-9	TRBJ2-4	TRBD2	once	CASSLGTSGSSRNIQYF	TGTGCCAGCAGCTTAGGTACTAGCGGATCTTCAAGAAACATTCAGTACTTC
TRBV7-9	TRBJ1-1	-	-	CASSLMDSPKNTEAFF	TGTGCCAGCAGCCTCATGGACAGTCCTAAGAACACTGAAGCTTTCTTT
TRBV25-1	TRBJ2-3	-	-	CASSVGSDTQYF	TGTGCCAGCAGTGTAGGGTCAGATACGCAGTATTTT
TRBV9	TRBJ2-5	-	-	CASSVGRGQGTQYF	TGTGCCAGCAGCGTAGGACGGGGCCAGGGGACCCAGTACTTC
TRBV9	TRBJ2-2	-	-	CASSSTGSHLGTGELFF	TGTGCCAGCAGCTCCACCGGGAGTCACCTGGGCACCGGGGAGCTGTTTTTT
TRBV5-4	TRBJ2-7	-	-	CASSLGSSREQYF	TGTGCCAGCAGCTTGGGGAGTTCCCGCGAGCAGTACTTC
TRBV5-6	TRBJ1-5	-	-	CASSSQVDQASQPQHF	TGTGCCAGCAGCTCCCAGGTAGACCAGGCAAGTCAGCCCCAGCATTTT
TRBV4-1	TRBJ1-6	-	-	CASSQDGSGAMNSPLHF	TGCGCCAGCAGCCAAGATGGATCAGGGGCGATGAATTCACCCCTCCACTTT
TRBV11-2	TRBJ1-2	TRBD1	-	CASSNTGTGLLSSYGYTF	TGTGCCAGCAGCAATACTGGGACAGGGTTATTATCAAGCTATGGCTACACCTTC
TRBV19	TRBJ2-7	-	-	CASSINSATHHLGEQYF	TGTGCCAGTAGTATAAACTCAGCGACACACCATTTGGGTGAGCAGTACTTC
TRBV7-9	TRBJ2-5	-	-	CASSYPFDSPGETQYF	TGTGCCAGCAGTTATCCCTTCGACTCGCCGGGGGAGACCCAGTACTTC
TRBV9	TRBJ1-2	TRBD1	-	CASSFQDRGHGYTF	TGTGCCAGCAGCTTCCAGGACAGGGGGCACGGCTACACCTTC
TRBV25-1	TRBJ1-2	TRBD1	-	CASSPQGARDGYTF	TGTGCCAGCAGTCCACAGGGGGCGCGCGATGGCTACACCTTC
TRBV19	TRBJ2-2	-	-	CASSTGSNFANTGELFF	TGTGCCAGTAGTACAGGGTCCAATTTCGCGAACACCGGGGAGCTGTTTTTT
TRBV29-1	TRBJ1-2	TRBD1	-	CSVADREGYGYTF	TGCAGCGTTGCGGACAGGGAGGGCTATGGCTACACCTTC
TRBV5-1	TRBJ2-5	-	-	CASSLGKETQYF	TGCGCCAGCAGCTTAGGGAAAGAGACCCAGTACTTC
TRBV11-3	TRBJ2-1	TRBD2	-	CASSLDSSGYNEQFF	TGTGCCAGCAGCTTAGATTCTAGCGGGTACAATGAGCAGTTCTTC
TRBV6-5	TRBJ1-6	-	-	CASRPLESGSPLHF	TGTGCCAGCAGGCCCCTCGAGTCGGGCTCACCCCTCCACTTT
TRBV5-4	TRBJ2-3	TRBD1	-	CASSPGGTADTQYF	TGTGCCAGCAGCCCCGGTGGGACAGCAGATACGCAGTATTTT
TRBV7-9	TRBJ2-1	TRBD2	-	CASSFWASGGESSYNEQFF	TGTGCCAGCAGCTTTTGGGCTAGCGGGGGGGAGAGCTCCTACAATGAGCAGTTCTTC
TRBV11-2	TRBJ2-2	-	-	CASSLPVSGELFF	TGTGCCAGCAGCTTACCTGTTTCCGGGGAGCTGTTTTTT
TRBV5-1	TRBJ2-1	-	-	CASSTLLQGKNEQFF	TGCGCCAGCAGCACCTTGCTGCAGGGGAAGAATGAGCAGTTCTTC
TRBV9	TRBJ2-1	-	-	CASSATGNEQFF	TGTGCCAGCAGCGCGACAGGTAATGAGCAGTTCTTC
TRBV6-6	TRBJ1-1	-	-	CASSYEETEAFF	TGTGCCAGCAGTTACGAGGAGACTGAAGCTTTCTTT
TRBV30	TRBJ1-5	-	-	CAWSVRLGNQPQHF	TGTGCCTGGAGTGTCAGGTTGGGTAATCAGCCCCAGCATTTT
TRBV11-3	TRBJ2-5	TRBD2	-	CASSLGGDQETQYF	TGTGCCAGCAGCTTGGGGGGGGACCAAGAGACCCAGTACTTC
TRBV14	TRBJ1-2	-	-	CASSQEYLDTSNYGYTF	TGTGCCAGCAGCCAAGAATATTTGGACACTTCTAACTATGGCTACACCTTC
TRBV11-2	TRBJ2-5	TRBD2	-	CASTTGTSHQETQYF	TGTGCCAGCACCACGGGGACTAGCCACCAAGAGACCCAGTACTTC
TRBV15	TRBJ2-5	-	-	CATSSEWYQETQYF	TGTGCCACCAGCAGTGAATGGTACCAAGAGACCCAGTACTTC
TRBV18	TRBJ1-3	-	few	CASSPPWINSGNTIYF	TGTGCCAGCTCACCACCCTGGATCAACTCTGGAAACACCATATATTTT
TRBV5-5	TRBJ1-2	-	-	CASSLVVGGNYGYTF	TGTGCCAGCAGCTTGGTGGTGGGGGGGAACTATGGCTACACCTTC
TRBV7-9	TRBJ2-3	TRBD2	-	CASSSGLAGADTQYF	TGTGCCAGCAGCTCGGGACTAGCGGGAGCAGATACGCAGTATTTT
TRBV15	TRBJ1-1	-	-	CATSRELMNTEAFF	TGTGCCACCAGCAGAGAACTGATGAACACTGAAGCTTTCTTT
TRBV19	TRBJ1-1	-	-	CASSLYVDGEAFF	TGTGCCAGTAGTTTATATGTGGACGGTGAAGCTTTCTTT
TRBV19	TRBJ1-1	-	-	CASSHSWGNTEAFF	TGTGCCAGTAGTCACAGTTGGGGGAACACTGAAGCTTTCTTT
TRBV27	TRBJ2-2	-	-	CASSLSIFGTNTGELFF	TGTGCCAGCAGTTTATCAATTTTTGGGACGAACACCGGGGAGCTGTTTTTT
TRBV21-1	TRBJ2-7	-	-	CASSNPWDFGEVDEQYF	TGTGCCAGCAGCAACCCCTGGGACTTTGGCGAGGTGGACGAGCAGTACTTC
TRBV7-2	TRBJ2-5	-	-	CASALKGLLETQYF	TGTGCCAGCGCATTAAAGGGTCTGCTGGAGACCCAGTACTTC
TRBV4-1	TRBJ2-1	-	-	CASSLHGAYNEQFF	TGCGCCAGCAGCCTGCACGGGGCCTACAATGAGCAGTTCTTC
TRBV7-6	TRBJ2-2	-	-	CASSLLGGHTTGELFF	TGTGCCAGCAGTCTGCTAGGGGGGCATACCACCGGGGAGCTGTTTTTT
TRBV10-3	TRBJ2-7	-	-	CAISDSVDEQYF	TGTGCCATCAGTGATTCGGTCGACGAGCAGTACTTC
TRBV7-9	TRBJ1-4	-	-	CASSLRGQTDEKLFF	TGTGCCAGCAGCTTACGGGGTCAAACGGATGAAAAACTGTTTTTT
TRBV13	TRBJ1-3	TRBD1	-	CASSRTGPGNTIYF	TGTGCCAGCAGCCGGACAGGACCTGGAAACACCATATATTTT
TRBV7-8	TRBJ2-7	TRBD1	-	CASSLEDRVYEQYF	TGTGCCAGCAGCTTAGAGGACAGGGTCTACGAGCAGTACTTC
TRBV9	TRBJ1-1	-	-	CASSVWGSTEAFF	TGTGCCAGCAGCGTATGGGGGAGCACTGAAGCTTTCTTT
TRBV6-5	TRBJ2-7	TRBD1	-	CASSYRDRGNYEQYF	TGTGCCAGCAGTTATAGGGACAGGGGGAACTACGAGCAGTACTTC
TRBV19	TRBJ2-1	TRBD2	-	CASSKDSGGGYEQFF	TGTGCCAGTAGTAAGGATAGCGGGGGGGGTTATGAGCAGTTCTTC
TRBV4-1	TRBJ2-7	TRBD1	-	CASSQDWDRAYEQYF	TGCGCCAGCAGCCAAGACTGGGACAGAGCCTACGAGCAGTACTTC
TRBV19	TRBJ2-5	-	-	CASSMGAGSQGAQYF	TGTGCCAGTAGTATGGGGGCAGGTAGCCAAGGGGCCCAGTACTTC